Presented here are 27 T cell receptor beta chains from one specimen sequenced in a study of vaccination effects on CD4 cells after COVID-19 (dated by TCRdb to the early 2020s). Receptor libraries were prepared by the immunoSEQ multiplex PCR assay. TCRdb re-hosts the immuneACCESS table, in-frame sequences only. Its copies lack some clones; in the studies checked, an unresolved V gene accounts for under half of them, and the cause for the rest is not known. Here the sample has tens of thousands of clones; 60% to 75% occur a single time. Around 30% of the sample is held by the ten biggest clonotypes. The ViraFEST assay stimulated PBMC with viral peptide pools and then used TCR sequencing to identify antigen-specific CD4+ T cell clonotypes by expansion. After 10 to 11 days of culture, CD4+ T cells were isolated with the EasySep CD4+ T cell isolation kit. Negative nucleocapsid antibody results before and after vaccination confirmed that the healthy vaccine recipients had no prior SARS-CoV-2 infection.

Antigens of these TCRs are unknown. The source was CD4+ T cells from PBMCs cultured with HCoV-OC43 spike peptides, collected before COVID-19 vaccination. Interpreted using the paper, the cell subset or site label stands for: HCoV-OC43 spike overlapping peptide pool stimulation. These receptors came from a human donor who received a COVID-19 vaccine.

CDR3 in amino acids: CASTTGQGVYQPQHF. The CDR3 region has the DNA TGTGCCAGCACCACCGGACAGGGGGTTTATCAGCCCCAGCATTTT. The chain couples TRBV28 to TRBJ1-5; 10 nucleotides match TRBD1. V lost 7 bases to trimming and J lost 5 bases; unmatched junction nucleotides: 8. In germline, CDR1 is MDHEN, CDR2 SYDVKM. The CDR3 is made up of 15 amino acids.

CDR3 amino acids: CASSQSPSKSKGQYQPQHF. DNA of the CDR3: TGCGCCAGCAGTCAATCCCCCTCAAAATCCAAAGGTCAGTATCAGCCCCAGCATTTT. The V call is TRBV23-1, the J call TRBJ1-5; no clear D gene. TRBV23-1 counts as an open reading frame of uncertain function. With 0 bases removed from V and 5 bases from J, the gap between germline ends came to 23 bases. CDR3 size: 19 residues.

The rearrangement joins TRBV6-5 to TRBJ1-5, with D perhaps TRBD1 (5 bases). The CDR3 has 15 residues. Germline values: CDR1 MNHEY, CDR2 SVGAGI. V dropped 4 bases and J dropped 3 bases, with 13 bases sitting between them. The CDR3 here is CASSSYRGSNQPQHF. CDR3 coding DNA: TGTGCCAGCAGTTCATACCGGGGCTCCAATCAGCCCCAGCATTTT.

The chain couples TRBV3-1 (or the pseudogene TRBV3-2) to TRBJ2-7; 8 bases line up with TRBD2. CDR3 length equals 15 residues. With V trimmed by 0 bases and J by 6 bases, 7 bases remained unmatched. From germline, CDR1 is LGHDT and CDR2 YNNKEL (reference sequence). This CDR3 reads CASSQEGLGVGEQYF. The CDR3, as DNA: TGTGCCAGCAGCCAAGAGGGACTAGGGGTAGGCGAGCAGTACTTC.

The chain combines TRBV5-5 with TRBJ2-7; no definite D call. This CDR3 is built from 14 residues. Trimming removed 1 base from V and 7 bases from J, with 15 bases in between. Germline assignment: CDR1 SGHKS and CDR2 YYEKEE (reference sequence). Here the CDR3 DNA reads TGTGCCAGCAGCTTGACAGATGCTGTGGGAGAGCAGTACTTC. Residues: CASSLTDAVGEQYF.

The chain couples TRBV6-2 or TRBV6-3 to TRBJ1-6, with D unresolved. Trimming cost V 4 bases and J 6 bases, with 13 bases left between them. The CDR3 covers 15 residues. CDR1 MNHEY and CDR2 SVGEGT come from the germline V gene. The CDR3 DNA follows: TGTGCCAGCAGTTTAGGACCGGCCGGTAATTCACCCCTCCACTTT. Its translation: CASSLGPAGNSPLHF.

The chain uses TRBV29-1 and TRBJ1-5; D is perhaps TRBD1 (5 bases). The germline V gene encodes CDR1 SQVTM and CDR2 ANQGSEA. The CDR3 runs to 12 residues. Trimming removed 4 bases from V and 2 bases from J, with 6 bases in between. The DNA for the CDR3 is TGCAGCGTTGGGGGGGGCAATCAGCCCCAGCATTTT. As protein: CSVGGGNQPQHF. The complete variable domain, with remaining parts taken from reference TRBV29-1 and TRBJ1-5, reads SAVISQKPSRDICQRGTSLTIQCQVDSQVTMMFWYRQQPGQSLTLIATANQGSEATYESGFVIDKFPISRPNLTFSTLTVSNMSPEDSSIYLCSVGGGNQPQHFGDGTRLSIL.

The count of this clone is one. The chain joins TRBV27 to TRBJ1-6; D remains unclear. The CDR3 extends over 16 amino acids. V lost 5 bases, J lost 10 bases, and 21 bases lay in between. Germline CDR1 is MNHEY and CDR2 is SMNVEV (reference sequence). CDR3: CASSPLVRPLDSPLHF. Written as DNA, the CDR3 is TGTGCCAGCAGTCCGCTGGTTAGGCCCCTGGACTCACCCCTCCACTTT.

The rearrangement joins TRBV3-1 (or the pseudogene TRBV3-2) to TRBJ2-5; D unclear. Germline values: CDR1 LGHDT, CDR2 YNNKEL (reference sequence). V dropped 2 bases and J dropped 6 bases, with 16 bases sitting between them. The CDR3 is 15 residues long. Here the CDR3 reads CASSQRWRNDQTQYF. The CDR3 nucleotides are TGTGCCAGCAGCCAACGGTGGCGCAACGACCAGACCCAGTACTTC.

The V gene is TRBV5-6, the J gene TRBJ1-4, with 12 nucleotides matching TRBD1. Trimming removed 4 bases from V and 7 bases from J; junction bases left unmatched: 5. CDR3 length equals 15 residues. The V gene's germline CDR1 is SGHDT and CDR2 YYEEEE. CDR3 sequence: CASSPGDRGLEKLFF. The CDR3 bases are TGTGCCAGCAGCCCTGGGGACAGGGGGCTTGAAAAACTGTTTTTT.

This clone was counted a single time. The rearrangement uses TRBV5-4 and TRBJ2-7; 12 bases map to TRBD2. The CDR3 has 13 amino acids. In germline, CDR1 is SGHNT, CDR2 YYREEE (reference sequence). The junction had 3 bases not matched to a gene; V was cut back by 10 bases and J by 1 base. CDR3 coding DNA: TGTGCCGGTGGACTAGCGGGGTCCTACGAGCAGTACTTC. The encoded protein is CAGGLAGSYEQYF.

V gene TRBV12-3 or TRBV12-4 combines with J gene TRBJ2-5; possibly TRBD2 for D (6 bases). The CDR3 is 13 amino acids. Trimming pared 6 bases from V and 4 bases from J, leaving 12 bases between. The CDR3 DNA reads TGTGCCAGCAGCAGACTAGTGGGAGAGACCCAGTACTTC. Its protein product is CASSRLVGETQYF.

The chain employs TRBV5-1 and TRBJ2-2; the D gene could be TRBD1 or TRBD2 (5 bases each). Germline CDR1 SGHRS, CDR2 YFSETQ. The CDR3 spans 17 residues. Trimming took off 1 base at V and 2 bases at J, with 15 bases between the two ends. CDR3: CASSLNAGSINTGELFF. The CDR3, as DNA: TGCGCCAGCAGCTTGAACGCAGGGAGCATAAACACCGGGGAGCTGTTTTTT. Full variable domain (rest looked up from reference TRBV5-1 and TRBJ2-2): KAGVTQTPRYLIKTRGQQVTLSCSPISGHRSVSWYQQTPGQGLQFLFEYFSETQRNKGNFPGRFSGRQFSNSRSEMNVSTLELGDSALYLCASSLNAGSINTGELFFGEGSRLTVL.

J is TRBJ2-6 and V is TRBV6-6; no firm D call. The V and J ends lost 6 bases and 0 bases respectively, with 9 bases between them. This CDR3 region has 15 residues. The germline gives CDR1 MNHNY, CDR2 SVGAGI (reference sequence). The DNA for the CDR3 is TGTGCCAGCAGCCGTCTGGGCTCTGGGGCCAACGTCCTGACTTTC. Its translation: CASSRLGSGANVLTF.

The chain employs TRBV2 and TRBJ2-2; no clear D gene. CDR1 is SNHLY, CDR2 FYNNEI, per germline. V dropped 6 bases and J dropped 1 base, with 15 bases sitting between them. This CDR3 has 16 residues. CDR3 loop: CASSARRTVNTGELFF. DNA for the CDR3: TGTGCCAGCAGCGCACGCCGGACGGTGAACACCGGGGAGCTGTTTTTT.

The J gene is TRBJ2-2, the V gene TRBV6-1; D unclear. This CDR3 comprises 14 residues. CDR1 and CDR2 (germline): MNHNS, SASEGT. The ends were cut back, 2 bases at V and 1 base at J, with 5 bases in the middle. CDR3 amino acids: CASSEFRNTGELFF. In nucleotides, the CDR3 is TGTGCCAGCAGTGAATTTCGGAACACCGGGGAGCTGTTTTTT.

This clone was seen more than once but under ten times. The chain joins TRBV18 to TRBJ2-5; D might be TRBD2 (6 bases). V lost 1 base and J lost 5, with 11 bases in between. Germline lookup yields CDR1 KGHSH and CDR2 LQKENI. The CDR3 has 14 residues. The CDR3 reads CASSPLAGWETQYF. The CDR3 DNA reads TGTGCCAGCTCACCACTCGCGGGGTGGGAGACCCAGTACTTC.

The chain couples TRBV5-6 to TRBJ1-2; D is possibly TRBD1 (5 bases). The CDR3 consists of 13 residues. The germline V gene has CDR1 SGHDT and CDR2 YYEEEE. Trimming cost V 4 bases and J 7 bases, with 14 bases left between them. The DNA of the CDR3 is TGTGCCAGCAGCCGAGACAGCCTTTCTGGCTACACCTTC. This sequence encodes CASSRDSLSGYTF.

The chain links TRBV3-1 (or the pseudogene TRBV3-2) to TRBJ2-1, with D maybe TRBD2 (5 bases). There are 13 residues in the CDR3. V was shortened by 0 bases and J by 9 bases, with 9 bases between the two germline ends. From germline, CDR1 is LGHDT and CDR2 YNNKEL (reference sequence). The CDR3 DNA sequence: TGTGCCAGCAGCCAAGACACCGCGGGTGAGCAGTTCTTC. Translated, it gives CASSQDTAGEQFF.

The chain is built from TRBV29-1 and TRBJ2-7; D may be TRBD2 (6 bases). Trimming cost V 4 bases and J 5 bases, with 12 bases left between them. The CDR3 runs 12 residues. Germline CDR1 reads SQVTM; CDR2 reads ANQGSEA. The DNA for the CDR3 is TGCAGCGTTGGGAGGGAGTTCAACGAGCAGTACTTC. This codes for CSVGREFNEQYF.

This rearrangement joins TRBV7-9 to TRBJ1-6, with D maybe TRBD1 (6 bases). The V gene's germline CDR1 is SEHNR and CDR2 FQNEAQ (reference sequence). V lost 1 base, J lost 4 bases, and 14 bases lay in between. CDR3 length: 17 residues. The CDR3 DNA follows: TGTGCCAGCAGCTTAGGCGGAGGGGGTTCTTATAATTCACCCCTCCACTTT. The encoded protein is CASSLGGGGSYNSPLHF.

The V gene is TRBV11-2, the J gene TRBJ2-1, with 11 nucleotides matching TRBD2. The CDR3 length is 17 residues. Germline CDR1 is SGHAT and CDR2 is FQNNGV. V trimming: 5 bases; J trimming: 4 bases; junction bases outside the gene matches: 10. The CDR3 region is CASSPRAGLAVYNEQFF. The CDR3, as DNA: TGTGCCAGCAGCCCCCGGGCGGGACTAGCGGTTTACAATGAGCAGTTCTTC.

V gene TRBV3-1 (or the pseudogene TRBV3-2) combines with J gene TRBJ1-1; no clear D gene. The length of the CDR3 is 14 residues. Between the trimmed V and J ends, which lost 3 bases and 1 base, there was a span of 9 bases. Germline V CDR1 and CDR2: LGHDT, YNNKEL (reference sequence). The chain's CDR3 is CASSHRGWNTEAFF. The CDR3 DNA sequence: TGTGCCAGCAGCCACAGAGGGTGGAACACTGAAGCTTTCTTT.

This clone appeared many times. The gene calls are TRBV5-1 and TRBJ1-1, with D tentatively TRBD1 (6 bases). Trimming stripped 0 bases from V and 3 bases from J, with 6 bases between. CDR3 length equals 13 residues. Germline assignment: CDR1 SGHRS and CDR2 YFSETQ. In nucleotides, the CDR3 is TGCGCCAGCAGCTTGGACAGGGACACTGAAGCTTTCTTT. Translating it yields CASSLDRDTEAFF.

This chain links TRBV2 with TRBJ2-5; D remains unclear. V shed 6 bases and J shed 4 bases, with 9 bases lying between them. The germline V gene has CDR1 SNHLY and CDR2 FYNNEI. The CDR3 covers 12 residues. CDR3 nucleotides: TGTGCCAGCAGCGGTGGGATAGAGACCCAGTACTTC. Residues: CASSGGIETQYF.

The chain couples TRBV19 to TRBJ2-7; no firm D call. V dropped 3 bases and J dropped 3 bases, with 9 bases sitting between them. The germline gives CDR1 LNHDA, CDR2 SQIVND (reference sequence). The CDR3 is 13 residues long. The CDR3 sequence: CASSMEKFYEQYF. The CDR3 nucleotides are TGTGCCAGTAGTATGGAGAAGTTCTACGAGCAGTACTTC.

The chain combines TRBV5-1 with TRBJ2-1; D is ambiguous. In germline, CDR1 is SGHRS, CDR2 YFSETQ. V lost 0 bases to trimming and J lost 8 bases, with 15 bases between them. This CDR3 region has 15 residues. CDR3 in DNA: TGCGCCAGCAGCTTGGGGTCAGTTCTCGGCGATGAGCAGTTCTTC. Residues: CASSLGSVLGDEQFF.